These 27 T cell receptor beta chains share one sample of origin, sequenced in a study of cytomegalovirus exposure and HLA in healthy donors (dated by TCRdb to 2015 to 2018). Library creation used the immunoSEQ multiplex PCR assay. The multiplex PCR relied on a mix of 60 forward primers for TCR Vbeta segments and 13 reverse primers for TCR Jbeta segments. TCRdb carries this immuneACCESS record with in-frame sequences only. Its versions omit some clonotypes, under half of them owing to an unresolved V gene in the studies checked, with the rest unexplained. The sample table holds roughly 90,000 clones, of which approximately 84% were seen once. The ten largest clones take up about 2.1% of the sample. Sequenced input: PBMCs. All receptors derive from a man aged 18 to 30 in good health and CMV-seronegative.

The J gene is TRBJ2-7, the V gene TRBV7-9; 12 bases fit TRBD2. CDR1 is SEHNR, CDR2 FQNEAQ, per germline (reference sequence). The CDR3 is 15 residues long. V lost 4 bases, J lost 3 bases, and 4 bases stayed unmatched. The CDR3 reads CASSSTSGRLYEQYF. CDR3 bases: TGTGCCAGCAGCTCCACTAGCGGGAGGCTCTACGAGCAGTACTTC.

This clone was seen a single time. J is TRBJ2-6 and V is TRBV7-9, with 7 bases aligning to TRBD1. CDR1 and CDR2 from the germline V gene are SEHNR and FQNEAQ (reference sequence). CDR3 length: 16 residues. Trimming at V came to 7 bases and at J to 2 bases, leaving 8 bases not matched to a gene. The CDR3 loop reads CASIIRGGAGANVLTF. The CDR3 DNA is TGTGCCAGCATCATTAGAGGGGGCGCTGGGGCCAACGTCCTGACTTTC.

This clone occurred once. The chain is built from TRBV6-5 and TRBJ2-7; 8 bases match TRBD1. The germline V gene encodes CDR1 MNHEY and CDR2 SVGAGI. The ends lost 6 bases at V and 3 bases at J; junction bases unmatched: 4. The CDR3 runs 13 residues. This CDR3 reads CASSRDRGYEQYF. The DNA for the CDR3 is TGTGCCAGCAGCCGTGACAGGGGCTACGAGCAGTACTTC.

The chain joins TRBV29-1 to TRBJ2-3, with 12 nucleotides matching TRBD2. The CDR3 runs to 18 residues. Germline trimming cut 5 bases from V and 1 base from J; bases unmatched to any gene: 13. Germline V gene lookup returns CDR1 SQVTM and CDR2 ANQGSEA. The CDR3, as DNA: TGCAGCGTTTACTCCCCCCCTAGCGGGAGGGCCGGCACAGATACGCAGTATTTT. It translates to CSVYSPPSGRAGTDTQYF.

V and J are TRBV30 and TRBJ2-1, with D uncertain. Deletions cut 0 bases from V and 10 bases from J, with 10 bases between. The CDR3 loop spans 12 amino acids. Germline CDR1 is GTSNPN and CDR2 is SVGIG (reference sequence). CDR3 sequence reads: CAWSVQIREQFF. The CDR3 nucleotides read TGTGCCTGGAGTGTACAAATCAGGGAGCAGTTCTTC.

This chain uses TRBV30 with TRBJ1-2; a possible D gene is TRBD1 (5 bases). The CDR3 extends over 12 amino acids. V was clipped by 3 bases and J by 8 bases, with 13 bases between them. Germline CDR1 reads GTSNPN; CDR2 reads SVGIG (reference sequence). CDR3 coding DNA: TGTGCCTGGAGAGGGCAGGGCGGCGGCTACACCTTC. This gives the protein CAWRGQGGGYTF.

This rearrangement joins TRBV28 to TRBJ2-5, with 7 bases matching TRBD1. The CDR3 spans 13 residues. J lost 5 bases, V lost 6 bases, and 6 bases had no gene match. Looked up from germline, CDR1 is MDHEN and CDR2 is SYDVKM. CDR3 coding DNA: TGTGCCAGCAGAAACAGGGGATGGGAGACCCAGTACTTC. Translation gives CASRNRGWETQYF.

CDR3 region: CAWRTGVGADGYTF. The CDR3 DNA reads as TGTGCCTGGAGGACAGGGGTGGGGGCCGATGGCTACACCTTC. The chain joins TRBV30 to TRBJ1-2, with TRBD1 matching 8 bases. The CDR3 spans 14 residues. Germline trimming cut 3 bases from V and 6 bases from J; bases unmatched to any gene: 9. Germline-derived CDR1 and CDR2 are GTSNPN and SVGIG (reference sequence). The complete variable domain, with remaining parts taken from reference TRBV30 and TRBJ1-2, reads SQTIHQWPATLVQPVGSPLSLECTVEGTSNPNLYWYRQAAGRGLQLLFYSVGIGQISSEVPQNLSASRPQDRQFILSSKKLLLSDSGFYLCAWRTGVGADGYTFGSGTRLTVV.

The rearrangement uses TRBV15 and TRBJ1-1, with a weak D call TRBD1 (6 bases). Germline V gene lookup returns CDR1 LNHNV and CDR2 YYDKDF (reference sequence). The CDR3 is 14 residues long. The V and J ends lost 2 bases and 2 bases respectively, with 9 bases between them. CDR3 sequence reads: CATSRQGTNTEAFF. Written as DNA, the CDR3 is TGTGCCACCAGCAGACAGGGGACCAACACTGAAGCTTTCTTT.

The V call is TRBV5-1, the J call TRBJ1-3; TRBD1 aligns across 9 bases. The germline V gene has CDR1 SGHRS and CDR2 YFSETQ. The V gene end was trimmed by 2 bases and the J gene end by 4 bases; junction bases not matched to a gene: 4. This CDR3 region has 15 residues. The CDR3 DNA sequence: TGCGCCAGCAGCTTAACAGGGGGCTCGGGAAACACCATATATTTT. Translated, it gives CASSLTGGSGNTIYF.

The V and J genes are TRBV7-2 and TRBJ2-5; 9 bases line up with TRBD1. Germline assignment: CDR1 SGHTA and CDR2 FQGNSA. With V trimmed by 5 bases and J by 5 bases, 3 bases remained unmatched. This CDR3 region has 13 residues. Written as DNA, the CDR3 is TGTGCCAGCAGCACGGACAGGGGTGAGACCCAGTACTTC. This sequence encodes CASSTDRGETQYF.

This chain links TRBV9 with TRBJ1-1, with D possibly being TRBD1 (6 bases). V gave up 0 bases and J gave up 4 bases, with 13 bases separating them. The CDR3 spans 15 residues. Germline values: CDR1 SGDLS, CDR2 YYNGEE. The CDR3: CASSVVAGDVTEAFF. DNA for the CDR3: TGTGCCAGCAGCGTAGTGGCAGGGGATGTCACTGAAGCTTTCTTT.

This clone has only one observation. The V and J genes are TRBV7-2 and TRBJ1-5; D call uncertain. The V end was cut by 0 bases, the J end by 5 bases, with 8 bases between. CDR1 is SGHTA, CDR2 FQGNSA, per germline. The CDR3 runs to 14 residues. The CDR3 loop reads CASSLASGDQPQHF. The CDR3 region has the DNA TGTGCCAGCAGCTTAGCGTCGGGAGATCAGCCCCAGCATTTT.

This chain connects TRBV6-1 to TRBJ2-7; TRBD1 is a possible D gene (6 bases). This CDR3 comprises 15 residues. V was pared by 8 bases and J by 6 bases, with 23 bases between. CDR1 MNHNS and CDR2 SASEGT come from the germline V gene. Written as DNA, the CDR3 is TGTGCCAGCCTTGGCCGGGACACGGGTCGGGGCGAGCAGTACTTC. Its translation is CASLGRDTGRGEQYF.

Only a few counts were recorded for this clone. The CDR3 DNA is TGTGCCAGCAGTGCCCCTAGCCCTCCAGATACGCAGTATTTT. This translates into CASSAPSPPDTQYF. V is TRBV6-1 and J is TRBJ2-3; TRBD2 might be the D (5 bases). The CDR3 runs 14 residues. Trimming took 4 bases from V and 4 from J, leaving 12 bases between them. Germline CDR1 and CDR2: MNHNS and SASEGT.

V usage is TRBV10-1 and J usage is TRBJ2-1; D perhaps matches TRBD2 (6 bases). Germline V gene lookup returns CDR1 WNHNN and CDR2 SYGVQD (reference sequence). CDR3 length: 14 residues. V was shortened by 6 bases and J by 6 bases, with 15 bases between the two germline ends. The CDR3 DNA sequence: TGCGCCAGCAGCGCCGGGGGTTCGACCAATGAGCAGTTCTTC. Amino acids: CASSAGGSTNEQFF.

This chain connects TRBV7-9 to TRBJ2-7, with 14 bases lining up with TRBD2. The germline gives CDR1 SEHNR, CDR2 FQNEAQ (reference sequence). CDR3 length: 19 residues. The trim removed 5 bases at V and 0 bases at J, leaving 12 bases unmatched. The CDR3 DNA sequence: TGTGCCAGCAGCCGTAGCGGTGGGACTAGCGGGAGCAGCTCCTACGAGCAGTACTTC. As protein: CASSRSGGTSGSSSYEQYF.

This chain links TRBV5-1 with TRBJ2-7; D remains ambiguous. Germline V gene data show CDR1 as SGHRS and CDR2 as YFSETQ. Trimming removed 4 bases from V and 0 bases from J, with 14 bases in between. There are 15 residues in the CDR3. In DNA form, the CDR3 reads TGCGCCAGCAGCCCCGCACTATCAGCCTCCTACGAGCAGTACTTC. This translates into CASSPALSASYEQYF.

This chain links TRBV9 with TRBJ1-2; TRBD1 agrees at 8 bases. V was pared by 4 bases and J by 4 bases, with 15 bases of the junction left unmatched. Germline assignment: CDR1 SGDLS and CDR2 YYNGEE. The CDR3 loop spans 17 amino acids. The CDR3 sequence is CASSTRTGKVTGYGYTF. The CDR3 DNA sequence: TGTGCCAGCAGCACCCGGACAGGGAAGGTGACCGGCTATGGCTACACCTTC.

The rearrangement links TRBV25-1 to TRBJ1-5; D is uncertain. This CDR3 has 12 amino acids. Trimming took off 4 bases at V and 10 bases at J, with 11 bases between the two ends. Germline V lookup: CDR1 MGHDK, CDR2 SYGVNS. The CDR3 loop reads CASSGGAAPQHF. The CDR3 bases are TGTGCCAGCAGTGGGGGAGCGGCCCCCCAGCATTTT.

The chain links TRBV9 to TRBJ1-6; no clear D. The CDR3 is 14 amino acids. CDR1 and CDR2 from the germline V gene are SGDLS and YYNGEE. Trimming removed 1 base from V and 7 bases from J, with 9 bases in between. The chain's CDR3 is CASSVLAENSPLHF. The CDR3 DNA follows: TGTGCCAGCAGCGTACTGGCAGAAAATTCACCCCTCCACTTT. The whole variable domain, filled in from reference TRBV9 and TRBJ1-6, reads DSGVTQTPKHLITATGQRVTLRCSPRSGDLSVYWYQQSLDQGLQFLIQYYNGEERAKGNILERFSAQQFPDLHSELNLSSLELGDSALYFCASSVLAENSPLHFGNGTRLTVT.

This clone was counted between two and nine times. The chain carries TRBV30 and TRBJ2-3; TRBD1 matches 10 bases. Germline-derived CDR1 and CDR2 are GTSNPN and SVGIG (reference sequence). V lost 2 bases, J lost 1 base, and 3 bases stayed unmatched. The CDR3 loop spans 15 amino acids. The CDR3 loop is CAWSSDRGGTDTQYF. CDR3 DNA: TGTGCCTGGAGTTCGGACAGGGGGGGCACAGATACGCAGTATTTT.

The V gene is TRBV30, the J gene TRBJ1-2, with no clear D. Germline V CDR1 and CDR2: GTSNPN, SVGIG (reference sequence). Trimming took 2 bases from V and 4 from J, leaving 11 bases between them. This CDR3 comprises 13 residues. CDR3: CAWSLLVGYGYTF. For the CDR3, the DNA is TGTGCCTGGAGTTTGCTAGTTGGCTATGGCTACACCTTC.

This CDR3 is CASSVPGTYGYTF. In DNA, the CDR3 is TGTGCCAGCAGTGTCCCGGGGACATATGGCTACACCTTC. The rearrangement uses TRBV25-1 and TRBJ1-2; D possibly corresponds to TRBD1 (6 bases). The CDR3 covers 13 residues. Per the germline V gene, CDR1 is MGHDK and CDR2 is SYGVNS. Trimming left V 4 bases short and J 5 bases short, with 11 bases between.

The chain recombines TRBV11-2 with TRBJ2-1, with unresolved D. The germline gives CDR1 SGHAT, CDR2 FQNNGV. The CDR3 has 13 residues. Trimming removed 1 base at V and 8 bases at J, with 9 bases between. CDR3 in amino acids: CASSLAGSDEQFF. The CDR3 coding sequence is TGTGCCAGCAGCTTAGCAGGCTCCGATGAGCAGTTCTTC.

Concerning this clone: It is unclear where the CDR3 begins or ends on the DNA, so no DNA is shown, and the CDR3 is as TCRdb lists it. The V and J genes are TRBV7-8 and TRBJ1-1; TRBD1 reflects the table's D call only, with no check against the DNA. Germline values: CDR1 SGHVS, CDR2 FQNEAQ. The CDR3 is made up of 13 amino acids, end residues included. CDR3 region: CASILGRGTEAFF.

This chain connects TRBV6-1 to TRBJ1-1, with 7 bases aligning to TRBD1. With 6 bases clipped from V and 4 bases from J, the junction kept 5 bases outside the gene matches. Per the germline V gene, CDR1 is MNHNS and CDR2 is SASEGT. The CDR3 consists of 13 residues. In DNA, the CDR3 is TGTGCCAGCAGGCTTACAGGGGTCACTGAAGCTTTCTTT. Protein sequence: CASRLTGVTEAFF.